Listed here are 29 T cell receptor beta chains from one sample, sequenced in a study of blood T cell repertoires in COVID-19. The table came from immunoSEQ multiplex PCR; TCRdb's copy has only in-frame clones and leaves some out. The data show under 250,000 clones, with 84% seen just once and roughly 1.4% held by the top ten. Sequenced material: peripheral blood. These receptors all come from a woman between 35 and 50 years old who had recovered from COVID-19.

This chain uses TRBV6-5 with TRBJ2-1, with D tentatively TRBD2 (6 bases). The CDR3 spans 12 residues. The ends were cut back, 11 bases at V and 2 bases at J, with 10 bases in the middle. Germline V gene lookup returns CDR1 MNHEY and CDR2 SVGAGI. CDR3 region: CASRGTYNEQFF. The DNA for the CDR3 is TGTGCCTCCCGGGGGACCTACAATGAGCAGTTCTTC.

This clone was counted a single time. This chain connects TRBV9 to TRBJ2-7; TRBD2 might be the D (6 bases). CDR3 length: 15 amino acids. The V end lost 1 base, the J end lost 1 base, and 12 bases lay between the germline ends. The V gene's germline CDR1 is SGDLS and CDR2 YYNGEE. CDR3 in DNA: TGTGCCAGCAGCGTAAGTCCGGGGGAATCCTACGAGCAGTACTTC. Residues: CASSVSPGESYEQYF.

This clone was seen only once. The genes are TRBV4-2 and TRBJ1-2, with a possible D match to TRBD1 (5 bases). V dropped 0 bases and J dropped 8 bases, with 13 bases sitting between them. Germline lookup yields CDR1 LGHNA and CDR2 YNFKEQ. This CDR3 comprises 14 residues. Written as DNA, the CDR3 is TGTGCCAGCAGCCAAGACCAGGGCCCCCTAGGCTACACCTTC. It yields the protein CASSQDQGPLGYTF.

The rearrangement links TRBV2 to TRBJ2-3; D might be TRBD1 (5 bases). Trimming removed 7 bases at V and 7 bases at J, with 12 bases between. The CDR3 length is 12 residues. CDR1 and CDR2 (germline): SNHLY, FYNNEI. The CDR3 DNA reads TGTGCCAGCATGGGCTACAGGAATACGCAGTATTTT. Encoded protein: CASMGYRNTQYF.

This chain connects TRBV5-5 to TRBJ1-2; 9 bases fit TRBD1. Germline values: CDR1 SGHKS, CDR2 YYEKEE (reference sequence). The CDR3 totals 15 residues. Unmatched junction bases numbered 11, after V lost 4 bases and J lost 7 bases. CDR3 DNA: TGTGCCAGCAGCCCGCAGGAGGACAGGGGAGGTGGCTACACCTTC. Its protein product is CASSPQEDRGGGYTF.

The CDR3 spells CASSFSSGGSFPGELFF. CDR3 DNA: TGTGCCAGCAGCTTCTCTAGCGGGGGCTCCTTTCCCGGGGAGCTGTTTTTT. The V and J genes are TRBV7-6 and TRBJ2-2; 10 positions match TRBD2. Germline V CDR1 and CDR2: SGHVS, FNYEAQ. V dropped 3 bases and J dropped 6; count of bases not matched to a gene: 10. This CDR3 has 17 residues.

This clone occurred once. This sequence joins TRBV19 and TRBJ1-5, with D unclear. The V gene lost 3 bases and the J gene lost 6 bases, with 12 bases spanning the gap. The CDR3 covers 14 residues. CDR1 and CDR2 from the germline V gene are LNHDA and SQIVND (reference sequence). The CDR3 sequence is CASSILLGSQPQHF. The CDR3 nucleotides read TGTGCCAGTAGTATTCTTCTGGGGAGTCAGCCCCAGCATTTT.

The chain carries TRBV28 and TRBJ2-3, with TRBD2 matching 11 bases. J lost 2 bases, V lost 6 bases, and 7 bases had no gene match. CDR3 length: 16 residues. CDR1 is MDHEN, CDR2 SYDVKM, per germline. The CDR3 here is CASSLGTSGPTDTQYF. The CDR3, as DNA: TGTGCCAGCAGCCTCGGGACTAGCGGACCCACAGATACGCAGTATTTT. The full variable domain, its missing parts supplied by reference TRBV28 and TRBJ2-3, is DVKVTQSSRYLVKRTGEKVFLECVQDMDHENMFWYRQDPGLGLRLIYFSYDVKMKEKGDIPEGYSVSREKKERFSLILESASTNQTSMYLCASSLGTSGPTDTQYFGPGTRLTVL.

This clone has just a few counts. The rearrangement joins TRBV6-4 to TRBJ2-2; the match to TRBD2 covers 9 bases. CDR3 length equals 15 residues. Unmatched junction bases numbered 2, after V lost 6 bases and J lost 0 bases. The germline V gene has CDR1 MRHNA and CDR2 SNTAGT. For the CDR3, the DNA is TGTGCCAGCAGCGAGCGGGGGGCGAACACCGGGGAGCTGTTTTTT. It specifies CASSERGANTGELFF.

Only a few counts were recorded for this clone. V is TRBV30 and J is TRBJ2-3; D possibly corresponds to TRBD2 (6 bases). Germline loops: CDR1 GTSNPN, CDR2 SVGIG (reference sequence). This CDR3 comprises 13 residues. V was shortened by 4 bases and J by 6 bases, with 14 bases between the two germline ends. The CDR3: CAWTRRGRDTQYF. The CDR3 DNA reads TGTGCCTGGACGCGGCGGGGACGGGATACGCAGTATTTT.

This chain uses TRBV24-1 with TRBJ2-3; D remains ambiguous. This CDR3 spans 14 amino acids. Germline V CDR1 and CDR2: KGHDR, SFDVKD. V lost 4 bases and J 4 bases, leaving 11 bases between the germline ends. The CDR3 reads CATSDPWSADTQYF. The CDR3 DNA reads TGTGCCACCAGTGACCCCTGGTCAGCAGATACGCAGTATTTT.

As for this clone: The junction and the germline gene differ at one end; a read error may be behind it. The sample holds other DNA sequences that translate to the same CDR3. The chain carries TRBV5-1 and TRBJ2-1, with 7 bases that match TRBD1. The CDR3 extends over 14 amino acids. Germline V gene lookup returns CDR1 SGHRS and CDR2 YFSETQ. The CDR3 region has the DNA TGCGCCAGCAGCTTGGAGACAGGGAAGAATGAACAGTTCTTC. Amino acid sequence: CASSLETGKNEQFF.

The rearrangement joins TRBV5-4 to TRBJ1-2, with D maybe TRBD1 (6 bases). This CDR3 has 17 amino acids. V was cut by 2 bases and J by 6 bases, with 23 bases left in between. In germline, CDR1 is SGHNT, CDR2 YYREEE (reference sequence). The CDR3 region is CASSLRPGASLRNGYTF. The CDR3 DNA sequence: TGTGCCAGCAGCTTAAGGCCAGGGGCTTCCCTACGGAATGGCTACACCTTC.

The V gene is TRBV5-1, the J gene TRBJ1-5; 11 bases fit TRBD1. Germline loops: CDR1 SGHRS, CDR2 YFSETQ. V lost 4 bases and J lost 5; bases outside the gene matches: 5. The CDR3 runs to 15 residues. The CDR3 here is CASSRTGGVDQPQHF. The CDR3 nucleotides read TGCGCCAGCAGCCGGACAGGGGGCGTGGATCAGCCCCAGCATTTT.

The chain joins TRBV5-6 to TRBJ1-1; D gene ambiguous. In germline, CDR1 is SGHDT, CDR2 YYEEEE. The CDR3 runs 13 residues. The ends were cut back, 2 bases at V and 6 bases at J, with 11 bases in the middle. CDR3 protein: CASSLRGFAEAFF. The CDR3 region has the DNA TGTGCCAGCAGCTTAAGAGGGTTCGCTGAAGCTTTCTTT.

This chain uses TRBV6-5 with TRBJ2-2, with D perhaps matching TRBD1 (6 bases). Germline lookup yields CDR1 MNHEY and CDR2 SVGAGI. V lost 2 bases to trimming and J lost 5 bases, with 12 bases between them. The CDR3 contains 15 residues. This CDR3 reads CASSYMGAGTGELFF. CDR3 nucleotides: TGTGCCAGCAGTTACATGGGGGCCGGGACCGGGGAGCTGTTTTTT.

The chain couples TRBV7-2 to TRBJ1-2; D not certain. CDR1 SGHTA and CDR2 FQGNSA come from the germline V gene. The CDR3 has 16 residues. V lost 1 base, J lost 4 bases, and 16 bases lay in between. The DNA of the CDR3 is TGTGCCAGCAGCTTAGACCCCACAGCCGCCAGCTATGGCTACACCTTC. Translating it yields CASSLDPTAASYGYTF. The complete variable domain, with remaining parts taken from reference TRBV7-2 and TRBJ1-2, reads GAGVSQSPSNKVTEKGKDVELRCDPISGHTALYWYRQSLGQGLEFLIYFQGNSAPDKSGLPSDRFSAERTGGSVSTLTIQRTQQEDSAVYLCASSLDPTAASYGYTFGSGTRLTVV.

V usage is TRBV9 and J usage is TRBJ2-1; 7 nucleotides match TRBD1. CDR3 length equals 15 residues. The germline V gene encodes CDR1 SGDLS and CDR2 YYNGEE. After removal of 4 bases from V and 5 bases from J, the junction contained 9 bases not matched to a gene. The CDR3 coding sequence is TGTGCCAGCAGCCGTTCCCCCCAGGGGGACAATGAGCAGTTCTTC. Its protein is CASSRSPQGDNEQFF.

The gene calls are TRBV28 and TRBJ1-5; D remains unclear. This CDR3 is built from 11 residues. Trimming took off 4 bases at V and 9 bases at J, with 7 bases between the two ends. Germline-derived CDR1 and CDR2 are MDHEN and SYDVKM. CDR3 protein: CASSSVTPQHF. CDR3 DNA: TGTGCCAGCAGTTCAGTCACGCCCCAGCATTTT.

V gene TRBV18 combines with J gene TRBJ1-1; D not resolved. Germline V gene lookup returns CDR1 KGHSH and CDR2 LQKENI. The CDR3 length is 16 residues. V was shortened by 0 bases and J by 4 bases, with 15 bases between the two germline ends. CDR3 coding DNA: TGTGCCAGCTCACCACCGAGGGCAGGTTGGAGCACTGAAGCTTTCTTT. It encodes CASSPPRAGWSTEAFF.

The V and J genes are TRBV5-1 and TRBJ1-3; the D gene is possibly TRBD1 (5 bases). Germline V lookup: CDR1 SGHRS, CDR2 YFSETQ. V was pared by 0 bases and J by 2 bases, with 9 bases between. The CDR3 covers 15 residues. Here the CDR3 reads CASSLAPGTGNTIYF. In DNA, the CDR3 is TGCGCCAGCAGCTTGGCCCCAGGGACTGGAAACACCATATATTTT.

The chain recombines TRBV29-1 with TRBJ2-1; 9 positions agree with TRBD2. The CDR3 spans 16 residues. The V and J ends lost 4 bases and 6 bases, in that order; junction bases with no gene match: 13. CDR1 is SQVTM and CDR2 is ANQGSEA in the germline V gene. The CDR3 is CSVVSGWGTSSNEQFF. The DNA for the CDR3 is TGCAGCGTTGTATCAGGGTGGGGGACTAGCTCCAATGAGCAGTTCTTC.

This chain connects TRBV6-1 to TRBJ2-3; 8 bases are a match to TRBD2. The germline V gene has CDR1 MNHNS and CDR2 SASEGT. Losses at the gene ends were 1 base for V and 0 bases for J; bases not matched to a gene: 6. The CDR3 is 17 amino acids. CDR3 in amino acids: CASSEGTGGGSTDTQYF. The CDR3 DNA reads as TGTGCCAGCAGTGAAGGGACCGGGGGGGGCAGCACAGATACGCAGTATTTT.

The V gene is TRBV6-1, the J gene TRBJ2-1; possibly TRBD2 for D (5 bases). The V end lost 1 base, the J end lost 2 bases, and 12 bases lay between the germline ends. The CDR3 has 16 amino acids. Germline CDR1 is MNHNS and CDR2 is SASEGT. The CDR3 DNA sequence: TGTGCCAGCAGTGAAGGTGAGGGAAAAACCTACAATGAGCAGTTCTTC. Translating gives CASSEGEGKTYNEQFF.

The V call is TRBV4-2, the J call TRBJ1-6; 7 bases map to TRBD1. With V trimmed by 1 base and J by 16 bases, 13 bases remained unmatched. CDR3 length: 15 residues. Per germline, CDR1 LGHNA and CDR2 YNFKEQ. The CDR3 spells CASSQGPGTARGLHF. CDR3 sequence (DNA): TGTGCCAGCAGCCAAGGTCCCGGGACAGCCAGAGGACTCCACTTT.

The V gene is TRBV6-5, the J gene TRBJ2-7; 7 bases align to TRBD1. Trimming took 7 bases from V and 2 from J; bases not matched to a gene: 5. CDR1 is MNHEY and CDR2 is SVGAGI in the germline V gene. The CDR3 is made up of 13 amino acids. The CDR3 DNA follows: TGTGCCAGCATGGGGACAGTAACCTACGAGCAGTACTTC. Amino acids: CASMGTVTYEQYF.

The chain recombines TRBV28 with TRBJ1-1; D is possibly TRBD1 (6 bases). CDR1 MDHEN and CDR2 SYDVKM come from the germline V gene. The CDR3 is 12 residues long. V shed 6 bases and J shed 9 bases, with 14 bases lying between them. The DNA for the CDR3 is TGTGCCAGCAGCCAGGGGCAGCTGAAAGCTTTCTTT. Amino acids: CASSQGQLKAFF.

On this clone itself: Other DNA sequences in this sample translate to the same CDR3. The rearrangement links TRBV3-1 (or the pseudogene TRBV3-2) to TRBJ1-5; the match to TRBD1 covers 7 bases. CDR3 length: 14 residues. With 4 bases clipped from V and 4 bases from J, the junction kept 4 bases outside the gene matches. CDR1 LGHDT and CDR2 YNNKEL come from the germline V gene (reference sequence). The CDR3 sequence is CASSPQGGNQPQHF. CDR3 coding DNA: TGTGCCAGCAGCCCTCAGGGGGGTAATCAGCCCCAGCATTTT.

The chain uses TRBV2 and TRBJ2-3, with a weak D call TRBD2 (5 bases). The ends were cut back, 4 bases at V and 0 bases at J, with 8 bases in the middle. CDR1 is SNHLY and CDR2 is FYNNEI in the germline V gene. The CDR3 totals 14 residues. The CDR3 region has the DNA TGTGCCAGCAGTGGGACTTCTAGCACAGATACGCAGTATTTT. Translating it yields CASSGTSSTDTQYF.